The rows below give T cell receptor beta chains drawn from one sample of a study of cytomegalovirus exposure and HLA in healthy donors. The assay was immunoSEQ multiplex PCR, and TCRdb's table has in-frame clones only and misses some. The data show roughly 170,000 clones, 77% seen once. The specimen was PBMCs. Source of these receptors: a woman aged 25-40 years in good health and CMV-seronegative. The CDR3 runs from the conserved cysteine through the conserved F or W.

TRBV5-1	CASSRLGLQGGTEAFF
TRBV2	CASSERGSLGNTIYF
TRBV5-4	CASSSRTGGLSSGNTIYF
TRBV5-5	CASSTGTLGNTIYF
TRBV29-1	CSVEDGTRFRTEAFF
TRBV4-3	CASSQRVHDEQYF
TRBV9	CASSGDWGLQPQHF
TRBV10-3	CASCEGQDNEQFF
TRBV28	CASRWTGGGYTF
TRBV29-1	CSVVPGGDGYPF
TRBV18	CASSRPGQGVSYEQYF
TRBV5-6	CASSLAATASYEQYF
TRBV15	CATSFPGGGCEQYF
TRBV11-2	CASSHPGQGSNEQFF
TRBV7-2	CASSSDRDWETQYF
TRBV7-3	CASSAYRGQYNEQFF
TRBV20-1	CSALRDTEAFF
TRBV9	CASSSGQGKGGYTF
TRBV9	CASSVNVQEDEKLFF
TRBV27	CASSPYRGQDQPQHF
TRBV5-1	CASSLETTNTGELFF
TRBV27	CASSRIREAFTEAFF
TRBV5-1	CASSFGAGGVSDEQCF
TRBV7-3	CASSSLGGAQYF
TRBV10-3	CAISEEYRGNEQFF